This TCR beta chain was documented in a study of control samples from healthy donors and cancer patients. The table came from immunoSEQ multiplex PCR; TCRdb's copy has only in-frame clones and leaves some out. The table has 160,000 or so clones, roughly 92% seen once. The CDR3 totals 18 residues. The chain joins TRBV12-2 to TRBJ1-6; the D segment call TRBD1 is taken from the table without a DNA check. TRBV12-2 has pseudogene status. The sequencing sample was made of blood. The TCR sequence derives from a woman aged 25 to 39 in good health. This chain's CDR3 is CASRLDTQIQPGNSPLHF. The CDR3 DNA is TGTGCAAGTCGCTTAGACACCCAAATCCAACCAGGGAATTCACCCCTCCACTTT.